This is a list of T cell receptor beta chains from one sample in a study of T cell responses to AZD1222 COVID-19 vaccine. Data came from immunoSEQ multiplex PCR; TCRdb stores just in-frame clones and leaves some out. The data contain about 120,000 clones, about 86% of them singletons. The sequences come from peripheral blood, collected 28 days after the second AZD1222 dose. These receptors were collected from an adult who received the AZD1222 COVID-19 vaccine. The CDR3 runs from the conserved cysteine through the conserved F or W. The D gene is left open where the match is weak. Expanded clones get a size class; other rows say once, few or many, or leave the size out.

J gene,V gene,clone size,D gene,CDR3 protein,CDR3 DNA
TRBJ1-1,TRBV7-9,-,TRBD1,CASSIRGHAEAFF,TGTGCCAGCAGCATCAGGGGGCACGCTGAAGCTTTCTTT
TRBJ2-2,TRBV19,once,-,CASNWGLNTGELFF,TGTGCCAGTAATTGGGGCCTGAACACCGGGGAGCTGTTTTTT
TRBJ2-7,TRBV5-4,-,TRBD1,CASSLVDRAYEQYF,TGTGCCAGCAGCTTGGTTGACAGGGCCTACGAGCAGTACTTC
TRBJ2-3,TRBV5-1,-,-,CASSLNQASTDTQYF,TGCGCCAGCAGCTTGAACCAGGCTAGCACAGATACGCAGTATTTT
TRBJ1-3,TRBV5-6,-,-,CASSLGTNGNTIYF,TGTGCCAGCAGCTTGGGGACAAACGGAAACACCATATATTTT
TRBJ2-1,TRBV11-3,-,TRBD2,CASSLVSGGEQFF,TGTGCCAGCAGCTTAGTTTCGGGGGGTGAGCAGTTCTTC
TRBJ1-3,TRBV7-3,-,-,CASSPAGAGNTIYF,TGTGCCAGCAGCCCCGCGGGGGCTGGAAACACCATATATTTT
TRBJ1-4,TRBV3-1/TRBV3-2,-,-,CASSNREATNEKLFF,TGTGCCAGCAGCAACCGGGAGGCAACTAATGAAAAACTGTTTTTT
TRBJ2-1,TRBV7-2,-,-,CASSLMRGNEQFF,TGTGCCAGCAGCTTGATGAGGGGGAATGAGCAGTTCTTC
TRBJ1-4,TRBV7-9,-,-,CASSLGSGTTNEKLFF,TGTGCCAGCAGCTTAGGTTCGGGGACGACTAATGAAAAACTGTTTTTT
TRBJ2-1,TRBV7-8,-,-,CASSLALFRRGSYNEQFF,TGTGCCAGCAGCTTAGCACTTTTTCGGCGGGGTTCCTACAATGAGCAGTTCTTC
TRBJ2-1,TRBV11-2,few,-,CASSLEGGGYNEQFF,TGTGCCAGCAGCTTAGAAGGGGGTGGCTACAATGAGCAGTTCTTC
TRBJ2-2,TRBV5-1,-,TRBD1,CASSLGGTANTGELFF,TGCGCCAGCAGCTTGGGGGGGACAGCGAACACCGGGGAGCTGTTTTTT
TRBJ1-2,TRBV2,-,-,CASSEGSDYGYTF,TGTGCCAGCAGTGAAGGGTCTGACTATGGCTACACCTTC
TRBJ1-2,TRBV13,-,-,CASSRRTGNYGYTF,TGTGCCAGCAGCCGAAGGACGGGAAACTATGGCTACACCTTC
TRBJ1-5,TRBV19,-,-,CASSIGQPQHF,TGTGCCAGTAGTATCGGTCAGCCCCAGCATTTT
TRBJ2-2,TRBV7-9,-,-,CASSLGSTGGELFF,TGTGCCAGCAGCTTAGGCTCGACGGGCGGGGAGCTGTTTTTT
TRBJ1-6,TRBV4-3,few,-,CASSQDKADSYSYNSPLHF,TGCGCCAGCAGCCAAGATAAGGCTGACAGCTACTCCTATAATTCACCCCTCCACTTT
TRBJ2-7,TRBV27,-,TRBD1,CAVGQGTSYEQYF,TGTGCCGTCGGACAGGGGACTTCCTACGAGCAGTACTTC
TRBJ2-2,TRBV6-2/TRBV6-3,-,TRBD2,CASSERGGSGELFF,TGTGCCAGCAGCGAGCGGGGGGGTAGCGGGGAGCTGTTTTTT
TRBJ1-4,TRBV5-1,-,-,CASSLAGSAGANEKLFF,TGCGCCAGCAGCTTGGCCGGGAGTGCGGGGGCTAATGAAAAACTGTTTTTT
TRBJ1-1,TRBV5-1,few,-,CASSLGPGENTEAFF,TGCGCCAGCAGCTTGGGGCCCGGCGAGAACACTGAAGCTTTCTTT
TRBJ2-7,TRBV5-1,-,-,CASLTDGHSYEQYF,TGCGCCAGCTTGACCGACGGACACTCCTACGAGCAGTACTTC
TRBJ1-5,TRBV30,-,-,CAWSRGSNQPQHF,TGTGCCTGGAGCCGGGGCAGCAATCAGCCCCAGCATTTT
TRBJ2-1,TRBV2,-,-,CASSERGVSYNEQFF,TGTGCCAGCAGTGAAAGGGGTGTCTCCTACAATGAGCAGTTCTTC
TRBJ2-3,TRBV5-1,-,-,CASSPVGIAARGMNTQYF,TGCGCCAGCAGCCCTGTGGGGATAGCGGCCAGGGGGATGAATACGCAGTATTTT
TRBJ2-1,TRBV12-3/TRBV12-4,-,-,CASRTQNNNEQFF,TGTGCCAGCAGAACCCAGAATAACAATGAGCAGTTCTTC
TRBJ2-1,TRBV3-1/TRBV3-2,once,TRBD2,CASSPISGVYNEQFF,TGTGCCAGCAGCCCAATTAGCGGGGTATACAATGAGCAGTTCTTC
TRBJ1-3,TRBV9,-,-,CASSVEAGNSGNTIYF,TGTGCCAGCAGCGTAGAAGCAGGGAACTCTGGAAACACCATATATTTT
TRBJ1-1,TRBV6-5,-,-,CASSLVLGNTEAFF,TGTGCCAGCAGTTTGGTTCTCGGGAACACTGAAGCTTTCTTT
TRBJ1-2,TRBV7-2,-,-,CASSLVPGGRYGYTF,TGTGCCAGCAGCTTAGTGCCGGGGGGAAGATATGGCTACACCTTC
TRBJ1-6,TRBV7-2,-,-,CASSLTHGEALHF,TGTGCCAGCAGCTTGACACACGGTGAGGCCCTCCACTTT
TRBJ1-6,TRBV19,-,-,CASTDGRINSPLYF,TGTGCCAGTACGGACGGACGGATTAATTCACCCCTCTACTTT
TRBJ2-7,TRBV6-4,-,TRBD2,CASTDLLALPYEQYF,TGTGCCAGCACCGACCTACTAGCGCTCCCCTACGAGCAGTACTTC
TRBJ1-5,TRBV19,-,-,CASSITSYQPQHF,TGTGCCAGTAGTATAACCAGCTATCAGCCCCAGCATTTT
TRBJ2-2,TRBV5-8,-,TRBD1,CASTFKRGDRAGKGELFF,TGTGCCAGCACCTTCAAAAGAGGGGACAGGGCCGGAAAGGGGGAGCTGTTTTTT
TRBJ2-2,TRBV9,-,TRBD2,CASSALAGDNTGELFF,TGTGCCAGCAGCGCACTAGCGGGAGATAACACCGGGGAGCTGTTTTTT
TRBJ1-1,TRBV12-3/TRBV12-4,-,-,CASDKGFTEAFF,TGTGCCAGCGATAAGGGATTCACTGAAGCTTTCTTT
TRBJ2-6,TRBV9,-,TRBD2,CASSVAVAGGSGANVLTF,TGTGCCAGCAGCGTAGCTGTAGCGGGGGGATCTGGGGCCAACGTCCTGACTTTC
TRBJ2-7,TRBV19,-,TRBD1,CASSRTGVEEQYF,TGTGCCAGTAGTAGGACAGGGGTAGAGGAGCAGTACTTC